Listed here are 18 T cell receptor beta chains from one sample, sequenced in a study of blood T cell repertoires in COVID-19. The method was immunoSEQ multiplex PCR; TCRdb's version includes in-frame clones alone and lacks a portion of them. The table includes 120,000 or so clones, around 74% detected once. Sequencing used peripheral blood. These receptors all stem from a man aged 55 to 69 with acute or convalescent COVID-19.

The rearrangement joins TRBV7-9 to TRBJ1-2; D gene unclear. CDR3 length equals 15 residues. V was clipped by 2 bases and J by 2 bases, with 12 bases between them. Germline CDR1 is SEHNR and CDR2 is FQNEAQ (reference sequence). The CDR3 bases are TGTGCCAGCAGCTTAAAAGCACACGGGAACTATGGCTACACCTTC. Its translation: CASSLKAHGNYGYTF.

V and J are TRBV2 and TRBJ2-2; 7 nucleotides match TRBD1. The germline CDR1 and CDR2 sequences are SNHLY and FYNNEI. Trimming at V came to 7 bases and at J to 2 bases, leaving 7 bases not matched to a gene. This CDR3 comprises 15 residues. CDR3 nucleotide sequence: TGTGCCAGCACGGGGACAGACACAAACACCGGGGAGCTGTTTTTT. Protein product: CASTGTDTNTGELFF.

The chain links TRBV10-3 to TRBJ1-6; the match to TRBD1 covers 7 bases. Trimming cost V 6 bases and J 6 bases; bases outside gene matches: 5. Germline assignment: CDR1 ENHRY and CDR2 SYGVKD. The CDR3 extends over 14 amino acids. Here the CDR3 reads CAIRARDSNSPLHF. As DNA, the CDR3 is TGTGCCATCAGGGCCCGGGACAGTAATTCACCCCTCCACTTT.

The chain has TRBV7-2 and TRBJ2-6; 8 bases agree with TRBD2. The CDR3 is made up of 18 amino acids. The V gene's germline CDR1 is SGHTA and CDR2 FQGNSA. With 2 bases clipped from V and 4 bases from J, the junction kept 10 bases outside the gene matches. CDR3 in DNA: TGTGCCAGCAGCTTAACTAGCGGTGCCTTAGCCGGGGCCAACGTCCTGACTTTC. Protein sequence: CASSLTSGALAGANVLTF.

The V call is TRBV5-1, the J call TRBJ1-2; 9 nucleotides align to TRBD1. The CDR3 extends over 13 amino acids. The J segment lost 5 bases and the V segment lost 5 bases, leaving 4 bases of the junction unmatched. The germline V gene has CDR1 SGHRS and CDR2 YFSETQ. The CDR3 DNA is TGCGCCAGCAGAGGACAGGGGCTTTATGGCTACACCTTC. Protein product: CASRGQGLYGYTF.

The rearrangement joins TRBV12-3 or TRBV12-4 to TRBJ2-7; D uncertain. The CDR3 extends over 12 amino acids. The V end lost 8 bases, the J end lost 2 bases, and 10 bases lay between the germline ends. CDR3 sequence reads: CASGQYPYEQYF. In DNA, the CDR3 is TGTGCCAGCGGGCAGTACCCCTACGAGCAGTACTTC.

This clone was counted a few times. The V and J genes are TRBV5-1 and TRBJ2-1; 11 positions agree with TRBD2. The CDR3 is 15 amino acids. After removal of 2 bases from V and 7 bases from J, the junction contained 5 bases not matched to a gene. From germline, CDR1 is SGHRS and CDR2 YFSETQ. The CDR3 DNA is TGCGCCAGCAGCTTACTAGCGGGGGCGGGGAATGAGCAGTTCTTC. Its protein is CASSLLAGAGNEQFF.

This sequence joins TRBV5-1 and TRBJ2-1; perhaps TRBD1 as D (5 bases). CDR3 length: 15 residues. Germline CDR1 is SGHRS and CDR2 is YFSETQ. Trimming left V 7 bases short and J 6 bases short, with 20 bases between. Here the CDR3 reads CASSPDGAVLNEQFF. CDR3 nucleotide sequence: TGCGCCAGCTCCCCCGATGGGGCGGTTCTCAATGAGCAGTTCTTC.

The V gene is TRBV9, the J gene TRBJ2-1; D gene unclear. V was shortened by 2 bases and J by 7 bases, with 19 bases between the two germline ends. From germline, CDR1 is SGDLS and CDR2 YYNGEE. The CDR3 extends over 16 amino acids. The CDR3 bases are TGTGCCAGCAGCGTCCGCGGAGTGGCCGACGGGAATGAGCAGTTCTTC. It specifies CASSVRGVADGNEQFF.

The CDR3 loop is CATSRDLASYNEQFF. The CDR3 DNA reads TGTGCCACCAGCAGAGATTTGGCCTCCTACAATGAGCAGTTCTTC. The V gene is TRBV15, the J gene TRBJ2-1; D gene uncertain. CDR1 LNHNV and CDR2 YYDKDF come from the germline V gene (reference sequence). Trimming removed 0 bases from V and 0 bases from J, with 6 bases in between. The CDR3 sequence is 15 residues long.

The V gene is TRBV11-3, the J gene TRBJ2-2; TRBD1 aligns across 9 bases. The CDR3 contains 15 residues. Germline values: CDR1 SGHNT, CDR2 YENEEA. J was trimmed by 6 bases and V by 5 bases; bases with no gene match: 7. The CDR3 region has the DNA TGTGCCAGCAGCCGTCCAGACAGGGGGGCCGGGGAGCTGTTTTTT. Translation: CASSRPDRGAGELFF. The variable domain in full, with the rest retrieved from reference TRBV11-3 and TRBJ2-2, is EAGVVQSPRYKIIEKKQPVAFWCNPISGHNTLYWYLQNLGQGPELLIRYENEEAVDDSQLPKDRFSAERLKGVDSTLKIQPAELGDSAVYLCASSRPDRGAGELFFGEGSRLTVL.

CDR3 in DNA: TGTGCCACCAGTGTATCGGGACAGGGTCTAACTAGCGGGGGTTTCTCCTACAATGAGCAGTTCTTC. Encoded protein: CATSVSGQGLTSGGFSYNEQFF. The chain uses TRBV24-1 and TRBJ2-1; the match to TRBD2 covers 11 bases. Germline CDR1 is KGHDR and CDR2 is SFDVKD. V lost 5 bases to trimming and J lost 0 bases; unmatched junction nucleotides: 20. This CDR3 has 22 residues.

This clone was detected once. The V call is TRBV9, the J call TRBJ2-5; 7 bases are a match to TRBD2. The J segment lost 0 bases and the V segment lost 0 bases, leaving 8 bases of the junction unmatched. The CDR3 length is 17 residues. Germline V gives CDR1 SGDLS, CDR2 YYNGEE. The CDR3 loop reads CASSVVPLAADQETQYF. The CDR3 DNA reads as TGTGCCAGCAGCGTAGTTCCCCTAGCGGCCGACCAAGAGACCCAGTACTTC.

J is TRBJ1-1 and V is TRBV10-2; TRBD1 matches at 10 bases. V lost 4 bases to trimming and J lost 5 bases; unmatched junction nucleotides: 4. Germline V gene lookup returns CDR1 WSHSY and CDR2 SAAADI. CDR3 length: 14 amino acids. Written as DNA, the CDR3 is TGCGCCAGCAGTGTAGACAGGGGGCAAACTGAAGCTTTCTTT. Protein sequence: CASSVDRGQTEAFF.

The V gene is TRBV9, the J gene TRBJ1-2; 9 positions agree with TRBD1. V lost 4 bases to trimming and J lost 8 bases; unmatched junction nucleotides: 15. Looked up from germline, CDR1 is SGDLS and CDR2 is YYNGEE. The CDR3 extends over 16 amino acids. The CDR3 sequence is CASSPRTGAGVAGYTF. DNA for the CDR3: TGTGCCAGCAGCCCTAGGACAGGGGCGGGGGTGGCCGGCTACACCTTC.

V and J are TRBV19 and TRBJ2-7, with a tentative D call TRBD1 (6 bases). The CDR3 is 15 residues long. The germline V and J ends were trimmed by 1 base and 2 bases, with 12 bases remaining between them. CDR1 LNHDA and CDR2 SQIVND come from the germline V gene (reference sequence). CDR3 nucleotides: TGTGCCAGTAGTATAGGGGGGACAACCCCCTACGAGCAGTACTTC. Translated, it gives CASSIGGTTPYEQYF.

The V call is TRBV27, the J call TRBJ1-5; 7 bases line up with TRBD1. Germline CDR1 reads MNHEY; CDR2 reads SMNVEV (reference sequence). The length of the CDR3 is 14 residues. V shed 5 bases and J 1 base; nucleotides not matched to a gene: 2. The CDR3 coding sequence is TGTGCCAGCAGTGTCAGGGGGAGCAATCAGCCCCAGCATTTT. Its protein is CASSVRGSNQPQHF.

CDR3 region: CASSLPGTVYGYTF. DNA of the CDR3: TGTGCCAGCAGCTTACCCGGGACAGTCTATGGCTACACCTTC. The rearrangement links TRBV7-2 to TRBJ1-2; 7 positions agree with TRBD1. Trimming cost V 2 bases and J 4 bases; bases outside gene matches: 4. Germline V gene data show CDR1 as SGHTA and CDR2 as FQGNSA. The CDR3 has 14 amino acids.